This entry lists 3 T cell receptor beta chains sequenced from one sample in a study of molecular identifiers for immune sequencing clone quantification. Via MiXCR, TCRdb re-called the PCR reads, giving one row per CDR3 protein. This table holds approximately 680,000 distinct CDR3 sequences, roughly 23% found once. The sample was naive CD8+ T cells from blood, with Jurkat cell RNA spiked in. The subset is: FACS-sorted CD8+CD4-CCR7+CD45RA+ naive T cells. These receptors were taken from a human donor in good health. Some libraries in this study had Jurkat cell RNA spiked in.

In its sample, this clonotype was seen a few times. The V gene is TRBV27, the J gene TRBJ2-1, with no clear D. V was trimmed by 6 bases and J by 3 bases, leaving 9 bases between them. There are 13 residues in the CDR3. CDR1 and CDR2 from the germline V gene are MNHEY and SMNVEV (reference sequence). The CDR3: CASSLRLYNEQFF. The CDR3 DNA is TGTGCCAGCAGCTTAAGACTCTACAATGAGCAGTTCTTC.

The gene calls are TRBV4-2 and TRBJ2-5; 9 nucleotides match TRBD2. There are 16 residues in the CDR3. The V and J ends lost 4 bases and 3 bases, in that order; junction bases with no gene match: 9. CDR1 LGHNA and CDR2 YNFKEQ come from the germline V gene. CDR3: CASSPRDGGGEETQYF. The CDR3 DNA is TGTGCCAGCAGCCCACGGGATGGCGGGGGGGAAGAGACCCAGTACTTC.

This clonotype occurred many times. The chain carries TRBV28 and TRBJ1-1; the match to TRBD1 covers 9 bases. The V segment lost 7 bases and the J segment 4 bases; nucleotides outside the gene matches: 4. This CDR3 is built from 13 residues. Germline CDR1 MDHEN, CDR2 SYDVKM. The CDR3 sequence: CASKQGASTEAFF. CDR3 bases: TGTGCCAGCAAACAGGGGGCGAGCACTGAAGCTTTCTTT.